This T cell receptor (beta chain) was identified in a study of blood T cell repertoires in COVID-19. Data came from immunoSEQ multiplex PCR; TCRdb stores just in-frame clones and leaves some out. The sample lists 150,000 to 200,000 clones, more than 85% occurring once. This clone has a single count. Participants were aged about 18 to 90 years, lived in 24 US areas, and enrolled virtually. This CDR3 is built from 15 residues. Per the germline V gene, CDR1 is SGHDT and CDR2 is YYEEEE. Trimming shortened V by 1 base and J by 5 bases, and 12 bases separated the two germline ends. Input material: PBMCs or T cells enriched from blood (not recorded which). This chain links TRBV5-6 with TRBJ2-2, with D possibly matching TRBD2 (7 bases). This clonotype was obtained from a woman between 35 and 50 years old in a cohort exposed to, infected with or recovered from COVID-19 (not recorded which). CDR3 DNA: TGTGCCAGCAGCTTGTGGGGAGGGGGAACCGGGGAGCTGTTTTTT. Translated, it gives CASSLWGGGTGELFF. Drawing the rest from reference TRBV5-6 and TRBJ2-2, the complete variable domain is DAGVTQSPTHLIKTRGQQVTLRCSPKSGHDTVSWYQQALGQGPQFIFQYYEEEERQRGNFPDRFSGHQFPNYSSELNVNALLLGDSALYLCASSLWGGGTGELFFGEGSRLTVL.